This entry lists 31 T cell receptor beta chains sequenced from one sample in a study of blood T cell repertoires in COVID-19. Using immunoSEQ multiplex PCR, the repertoire was profiled, and TCRdb retains in-frame clones only, with some absent. Of roughly 330,000 clones listed, 70% to 90% are singletons. Sequencing was done on a sample of peripheral blood. The receptors were sampled from a woman in her fifties or sixties with active or convalescent COVID-19.

V is TRBV25-1 and J is TRBJ2-4; 7 bases are a match to TRBD1. Germline assignment: CDR1 MGHDK and CDR2 SYGVNS. J was trimmed by 8 bases and V by 5 bases; bases with no gene match: 0. This CDR3 is 11 amino acids long. Here the CDR3 DNA reads TGTGCCAGCAGTCAGGGGGACATTCAGTACTTC. Translation gives CASSQGDIQYF.

This clone turned up a few times. The chain carries TRBV7-2 and TRBJ1-2; no firm D call. V gave up 2 bases and J gave up 6 bases, with 13 bases separating them. The V gene's germline CDR1 is SGHTA and CDR2 FQGNSA. The length of the CDR3 is 14 residues. In DNA form, the CDR3 reads TGTGCCAGCAGCTTACAATTGTCCGGGGATGGCTACACCTTC. Translating gives CASSLQLSGDGYTF.

V is TRBV5-1 and J is TRBJ1-1; D is undetermined. The germline V gene encodes CDR1 SGHRS and CDR2 YFSETQ. The CDR3 loop spans 15 amino acids. Trimming pared 5 bases from V and 0 bases from J, leaving 14 bases between. CDR3 amino acids: CASRSTTTLNTEAFF. The DNA for the CDR3 is TGCGCCAGCAGGAGTACCACCACCTTGAACACTGAAGCTTTCTTT.

This clone has just one count. V gene TRBV7-2 combines with J gene TRBJ1-6, with a weak D call TRBD1 (6 bases). The CDR3 is made up of 13 amino acids. Looked up from germline, CDR1 is SGHTA and CDR2 is FQGNSA. Trimming left V 10 bases short and J 5 bases short, with 12 bases between. The DNA of the CDR3 is TGTGCCACCCGGGACAACAATAATTCACCCCTCCACTTT. This codes for CATRDNNNSPLHF.

The chain links TRBV6-6 to TRBJ1-4; TRBD1 matches at 9 bases. V dropped 6 bases and J dropped 0; count of bases not matched to a gene: 5. The CDR3 has 16 residues. Looked up from germline, CDR1 is MNHNY and CDR2 is SVGAGI (reference sequence). The CDR3 DNA reads as TGTGCCAGCAGACAGGGGGCTCTCACAACTAATGAAAAACTGTTTTTT. Its translation is CASRQGALTTNEKLFF.

CDR3 amino acids: CASSLGLAGGREQYF. DNA of the CDR3: TGTGCCAGCAGTTTGGGACTAGCGGGAGGGCGGGAGCAGTACTTC. The rearrangement uses TRBV28 and TRBJ2-7; 16 bases line up with TRBD2. Trimming cost V 3 bases and J 7 bases; bases outside gene matches: 3. CDR1 and CDR2 (germline): MDHEN, SYDVKM. The length of the CDR3 is 15 residues.

This clone was observed once. The J gene is TRBJ2-3, the V gene TRBV25-1; 7 positions match TRBD1. The germline gives CDR1 MGHDK, CDR2 SYGVNS. This CDR3 has 14 amino acids. Trimming took 4 bases from V and 5 from J; bases not matched to a gene: 6. This CDR3 is CASSAQTGLDTQYF. CDR3 in DNA: TGTGCCAGCAGTGCCCAGACAGGGCTAGATACGCAGTATTTT.

This clone was observed a few times. CDR3 protein: CASRLLYNSPLHF. CDR3 in DNA: TGTGCCAGCAGACTGCTCTATAATTCACCCCTCCACTTT. The genes are TRBV6-5 and TRBJ1-6, with D unclear. The CDR3 runs 13 residues. V lost 6 bases, J lost 3 bases, and 6 bases lay in between. Germline CDR1 is MNHEY and CDR2 is SVGAGI.

This clone showed up just once. V gene TRBV3-1 (or the pseudogene TRBV3-2) combines with J gene TRBJ2-1; 14 bases match TRBD2. V lost 1 base to trimming and J lost 10 bases; unmatched junction nucleotides: 3. This CDR3 comprises 15 residues. Germline V gene data show CDR1 as LGHDT and CDR2 as YNNKEL (reference sequence). CDR3 bases: TGTGCCAGCAGCCAAGGACTAGCGGGAGGGAGGGAGCAGTTCTTC. Its translation is CASSQGLAGGREQFF.

J is TRBJ2-7 and V is TRBV18; D perhaps matches TRBD2 (6 bases). The CDR3 covers 15 residues. The germline V and J ends were trimmed by 2 bases and 5 bases, with 16 bases remaining between them. Germline V gene sequence: CDR1 KGHSH, CDR2 LQKENI. In DNA, the CDR3 is TGTGCCAGCTCACCAATAGGGACGCCGGGAGACGAGCAGTACTTC. This encodes CASSPIGTPGDEQYF. Full variable domain (outside the CDR3, taken from reference TRBV18 and TRBJ2-7): NAGVMQNPRHLVRRRGQEARLRCSPMKGHSHVYWYRQLPEEGLKFMVYLQKENIIDESGMPKERFSAEFPKEGPSILRIQQVVRGDSAAYFCASSPIGTPGDEQYFGPGTRLTVT.

This clone was recorded a few times. The V call is TRBV6-5, the J call TRBJ1-5; 7 positions match TRBD1. The CDR3 length is 13 residues. V lost 8 bases and J lost 3; bases outside the gene matches: 4. Looked up from germline, CDR1 is MNHEY and CDR2 is SVGAGI. The CDR3 sequence is CASRDRLNQPQHF. CDR3 sequence (DNA): TGTGCCAGCCGGGACAGACTCAATCAGCCCCAGCATTTT.

The chain carries TRBV21-1 and TRBJ1-2. TRBV21-1 is an annotated pseudogene. CDR3 size: 14 residues. The CDR3: CASSSARGGCGYTF. CDR3 sequence (DNA): TGTGCCAGCAGCTCGGCGAGGGGGGGCTGTGGCTACACCTTC.

The V call is TRBV6-1, the J call TRBJ1-2, with 8 bases matching TRBD1. J lost 2 bases, V lost 2 bases, and 1 base had no gene match. This CDR3 spans 14 amino acids. Germline V lookup: CDR1 MNHNS, CDR2 SASEGT. The CDR3 spells CASSEQGANYGYTF. CDR3 bases: TGTGCCAGCAGTGAACAGGGGGCGAACTATGGCTACACCTTC.

This clone was observed once. The V and J genes are TRBV4-1 and TRBJ1-4; D is possibly TRBD1 (5 bases). Trimming pared 1 base from V and 5 bases from J, leaving 11 bases between. Germline CDR1 reads MGHRA; CDR2 reads YSYEKL. The CDR3 spans 15 residues. As DNA, the CDR3 is TGCGCCAGCAGCCAAGTTAAGGGGCAGAATGAAAAACTGTTTTTT. It encodes CASSQVKGQNEKLFF.

The genes are TRBV11-1 and TRBJ2-3; TRBD1 agrees at 9 bases. CDR1 is SGHAT, CDR2 FQDESV, per germline (reference sequence). CDR3 length: 16 amino acids. Trimming removed 5 bases from V and 1 base from J; junction bases left unmatched: 7. CDR3 sequence reads: CASSLLNRGRTDTQYF. CDR3 in DNA: TGTGCCAGCAGCCTCTTGAACAGGGGGCGCACAGATACGCAGTATTTT.

The CDR3 sequence: CASARGESTEAFF. Here the CDR3 DNA reads TGTGCCAGCGCCAGGGGGGAAAGCACTGAAGCTTTCTTT. The chain employs TRBV3-1 (or the pseudogene TRBV3-2) and TRBJ1-1; 7 bases align to TRBD1. The germline CDR1 and CDR2 sequences are LGHDT and YNNKEL (reference sequence). V lost 8 bases and J lost 4; bases outside the gene matches: 7. The CDR3 length is 13 residues.

This chain uses TRBV11-1 with TRBJ1-3; D not resolved. CDR1 is SGHAT and CDR2 is FQDESV in the germline V gene (reference sequence). V lost 3 bases to trimming and J lost 0 bases, with 6 bases between them. This CDR3 has 14 residues. The CDR3 region is CASSFEYSGNTIYF. The CDR3 nucleotides are TGTGCCAGCAGCTTTGAGTACTCTGGAAACACCATATATTTT. Full variable domain (remainder filled in from reference TRBV11-1 and TRBJ1-3): EAEVAQSPRYKITEKSQAVAFWCDPISGHATLYWYRQILGQGPELLVQFQDESVVDDSQLPKDRFSAERLKGVDSTLKIQPAELGDSAMYLCASSFEYSGNTIYFGEGSWLTVV.

The V and J genes are TRBV6-1 and TRBJ2-7, with 8 positions matching TRBD1. Trimming at V came to 5 bases and at J to 5 bases, leaving 14 bases not matched to a gene. Germline values: CDR1 MNHNS, CDR2 SASEGT. The CDR3 totals 16 residues. This chain's CDR3 is CASSKDRGLRLDEQYF. CDR3 coding DNA: TGTGCCAGCAGTAAAGACAGGGGCCTCCGCCTGGACGAGCAGTACTTC.

This chain uses TRBV5-1 with TRBJ1-1, with D maybe TRBD1 (6 bases). Per germline, CDR1 SGHRS and CDR2 YFSETQ. The CDR3 runs 14 residues. Trimming left V 4 bases short and J 5 bases short, with 15 bases between. CDR3 bases: TGCGCCAGCAGCGATCCTAACAGGGATACTGAAGCTTTCTTT. It yields the protein CASSDPNRDTEAFF.

CDR3 nucleotides: TGTGCCAGCAGCTTAGCAGCCTCTGGAAACACCATATATTTT. Protein: CASSLAASGNTIYF. The rearrangement links TRBV7-8 to TRBJ1-3, with no clear D. The CDR3 sequence is 14 residues long. V lost 0 bases and J lost 0, with 3 bases in between. The V gene's germline CDR1 is SGHVS and CDR2 FQNEAQ.

This chain uses TRBV5-4 with TRBJ2-7; D unresolved. The CDR3 runs 13 residues. The germline V gene has CDR1 SGHNT and CDR2 YYREEE (reference sequence). V was shortened by 3 bases and J by 7 bases, with 14 bases between the two germline ends. The CDR3 here is CASSWVGREEQYF. The CDR3, as DNA: TGTGCCAGCAGCTGGGTGGGCCGCGAAGAGCAGTACTTC. Looking up the rest from reference TRBV5-4 and TRBJ2-7 gives the full variable domain: ETGVTQSPTHLIKTRGQQVTLRCSSQSGHNTVSWYQQALGQGPQFIFQYYREEENGRGNFPPRFSGLQFPNYSSELNVNALELDDSALYLCASSWVGREEQYFGPGTRLTVT.

This sequence joins TRBV9 and TRBJ1-6; D gene unclear. The V gene's germline CDR1 is SGDLS and CDR2 YYNGEE. V shed 0 bases and J shed 7 bases, with 14 bases lying between them. CDR3 length equals 16 residues. CDR3 coding DNA: TGTGCCAGCAGCGTAGGGCCCGATGGCGGGAATTCACCCCTCCACTTT. Protein sequence: CASSVGPDGGNSPLHF.

CDR3 sequence (DNA): TGTGCCAGCAGCTTTAGTACGACAGTGAACACTGAAGCTTTCTTT. This gives the protein CASSFSTTVNTEAFF. The chain joins TRBV7-2 to TRBJ1-1; the D gene is possibly TRBD1 (5 bases). Deletions cut 3 bases from V and 0 bases from J, with 11 bases between. Germline V gives CDR1 SGHTA, CDR2 FQGNSA. The CDR3 totals 15 residues.

The chain employs TRBV24-1 and TRBJ2-1; 7 nucleotides match TRBD1. The CDR3 is made up of 16 amino acids. V was pared by 1 base and J by 8 bases, with 10 bases of the junction left unmatched. Germline V gives CDR1 KGHDR, CDR2 SFDVKD. CDR3 in DNA: TGTGCCACCAGTGATTTAGGTTCAGGGGGATTTGATGAGCAGTTCTTC. Its protein is CATSDLGSGGFDEQFF.

The V call is TRBV7-2, the J call TRBJ2-7, with 10 bases aligning to TRBD2. The germline V gene has CDR1 SGHTA and CDR2 FQGNSA. The CDR3 is 15 residues long. V was clipped by 5 bases and J by 0 bases; unmatched bases: 4. The DNA for the CDR3 is TGTGCCAGCAGCCCCATAGCGGGAGGCTCCTACGAGCAGTACTTC. The encoded protein is CASSPIAGGSYEQYF.

The gene calls are TRBV15 and TRBJ2-7, with a possible D match to TRBD2 (6 bases). The germline V gene encodes CDR1 LNHNV and CDR2 YYDKDF (reference sequence). The CDR3 totals 14 residues. Deletions cut 0 bases from V and 4 bases from J, with 10 bases between. CDR3 DNA: TGTGCCACCAGCAGAGACACCGGGAGATACGAGCAGTACTTC. The encoded protein is CATSRDTGRYEQYF.

The genes are TRBV14 and TRBJ1-6; D gene unclear. The CDR3 contains 13 residues. The ends were cut back, 5 bases at V and 6 bases at J, with 8 bases in the middle. CDR1 and CDR2 (germline): SGHDN, FVKESK. The CDR3 region is CASSSLRNSPLHF. The CDR3 coding sequence is TGTGCCAGCAGCTCCCTCCGTAATTCACCCCTCCACTTT. Variable domain in full (rest from reference TRBV14 and TRBJ1-6): EAGVTQFPSHSVIEKGQTVTLRCDPISGHDNLYWYRRVMGKEIKFLLHFVKESKQDESGMPNNRFLAERTGGTYSTLKVQPAELEDSGVYFCASSSLRNSPLHFGNGTRLTVT.

The rearrangement joins TRBV15 to TRBJ2-1; D unclear. The CDR3 spans 14 residues. Trimming cost V 1 base and J 0 bases, with 4 bases left between them. Germline V gene sequence: CDR1 LNHNV, CDR2 YYDKDF (reference sequence). The CDR3 loop is CATSRVISYNEQFF. The CDR3 DNA is TGTGCCACCAGCAGAGTAATCTCCTACAATGAGCAGTTCTTC.

V usage is TRBV7-8 and J usage is TRBJ2-4; tentatively, D is TRBD2 (5 bases). The CDR3 is 15 residues long. The V gene's germline CDR1 is SGHVS and CDR2 FQNEAQ. V lost 2 bases to trimming and J lost 3 bases, with 11 bases between them. CDR3: CASSLSSGVKNIQYF. In DNA, the CDR3 is TGTGCCAGCAGCTTATCTTCCGGGGTCAAAAACATTCAGTACTTC.

The gene calls are TRBV9 and TRBJ2-1; 11 bases map to TRBD2. The CDR3 totals 16 residues. The junction had 5 bases not matched to a gene; V was cut back by 1 base and J by 5 bases. Germline CDR1 is SGDLS and CDR2 is YYNGEE. CDR3 loop: CASSVLGGLADNEQFF. In DNA, the CDR3 is TGTGCCAGCAGCGTATTAGGGGGACTAGCGGACAATGAGCAGTTCTTC.

This chain joins TRBV3-1 (or the pseudogene TRBV3-2) and TRBJ2-7, with no clear D. CDR3 length equals 12 residues. V was cut by 4 bases and J by 7 bases, with 11 bases left in between. Germline CDR1 and CDR2: LGHDT and YNNKEL (reference sequence). The CDR3 protein is CASSPTLGEQYF. The CDR3, as DNA: TGTGCCAGCAGCCCAACCCTCGGGGAGCAGTACTTC.